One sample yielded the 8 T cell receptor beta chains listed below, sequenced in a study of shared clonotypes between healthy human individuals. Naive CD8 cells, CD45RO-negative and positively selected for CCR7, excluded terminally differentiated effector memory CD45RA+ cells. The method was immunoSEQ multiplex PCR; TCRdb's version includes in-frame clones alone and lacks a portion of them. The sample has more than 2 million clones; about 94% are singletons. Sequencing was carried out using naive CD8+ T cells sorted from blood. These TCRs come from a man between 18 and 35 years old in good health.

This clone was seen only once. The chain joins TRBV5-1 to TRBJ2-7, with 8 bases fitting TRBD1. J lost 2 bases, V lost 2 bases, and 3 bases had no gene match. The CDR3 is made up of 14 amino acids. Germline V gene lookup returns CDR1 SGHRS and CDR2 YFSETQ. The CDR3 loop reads CASSFAGGTYEQYF. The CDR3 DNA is TGCGCCAGCAGCTTCGCAGGGGGCACCTACGAGCAGTACTTC.

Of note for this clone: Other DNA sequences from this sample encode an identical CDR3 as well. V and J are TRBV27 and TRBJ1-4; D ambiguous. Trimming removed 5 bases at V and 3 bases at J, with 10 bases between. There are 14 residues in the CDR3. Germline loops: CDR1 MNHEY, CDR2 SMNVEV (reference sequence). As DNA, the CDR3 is TGTGCCAGCAGTACAACCGGAGCTAATGAAAAACTGTTTTTT. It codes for CASSTTGANEKLFF. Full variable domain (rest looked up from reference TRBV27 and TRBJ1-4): EAQVTQNPRYLITVTGKKLTVTCSQNMNHEYMSWYRQDPGLGLRQIYYSMNVEVTDKGDVPEGYKVSRKEKRNFPLILESPSPNQTSLYFCASSTTGANEKLFFGSGTQLSVL.

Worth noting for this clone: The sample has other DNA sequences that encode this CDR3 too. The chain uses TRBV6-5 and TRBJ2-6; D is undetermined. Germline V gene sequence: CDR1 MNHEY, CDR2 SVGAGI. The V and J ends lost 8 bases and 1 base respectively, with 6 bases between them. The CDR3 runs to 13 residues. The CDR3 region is CASGLSGANVLTF. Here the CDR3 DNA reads TGTGCCAGCGGCCTTTCTGGGGCCAACGTCCTGACTTTC.

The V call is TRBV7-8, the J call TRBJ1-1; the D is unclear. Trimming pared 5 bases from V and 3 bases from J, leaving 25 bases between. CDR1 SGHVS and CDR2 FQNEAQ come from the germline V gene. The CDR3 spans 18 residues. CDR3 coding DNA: TGTGCCAGCAGCCTCCTGGAAGGACCCGTACCTGGGGACACTGAAGCTTTCTTT. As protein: CASSLLEGPVPGDTEAFF.

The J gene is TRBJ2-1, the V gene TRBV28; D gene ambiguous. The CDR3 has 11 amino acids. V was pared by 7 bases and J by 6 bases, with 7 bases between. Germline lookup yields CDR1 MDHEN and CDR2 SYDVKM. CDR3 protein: CASNLSNEQFF. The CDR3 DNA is TGTGCCAGCAACCTGAGCAATGAGCAGTTCTTC.

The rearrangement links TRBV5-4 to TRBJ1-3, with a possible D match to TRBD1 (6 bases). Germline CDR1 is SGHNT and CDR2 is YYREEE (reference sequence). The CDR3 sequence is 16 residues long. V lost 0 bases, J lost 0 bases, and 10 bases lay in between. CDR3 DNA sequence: TGTGCCAGCAGCTTGGACGGGACAAGCTCTGGAAACACCATATATTTT. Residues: CASSLDGTSSGNTIYF. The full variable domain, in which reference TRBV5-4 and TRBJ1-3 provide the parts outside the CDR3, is ETGVTQSPTHLIKTRGQQVTLRCSSQSGHNTVSWYQQALGQGPQFIFQYYREEENGRGNFPPRFSGLQFPNYSSELNVNALELDDSALYLCASSLDGTSSGNTIYFGEGSWLTVV.

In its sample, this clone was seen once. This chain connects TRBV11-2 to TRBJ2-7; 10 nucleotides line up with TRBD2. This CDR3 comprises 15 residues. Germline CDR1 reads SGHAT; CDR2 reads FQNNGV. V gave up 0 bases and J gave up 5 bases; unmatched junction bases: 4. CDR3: CASSLDRTSGNEQYF. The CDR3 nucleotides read TGTGCCAGCAGCTTAGATCGAACTAGCGGGAACGAGCAGTACTTC.

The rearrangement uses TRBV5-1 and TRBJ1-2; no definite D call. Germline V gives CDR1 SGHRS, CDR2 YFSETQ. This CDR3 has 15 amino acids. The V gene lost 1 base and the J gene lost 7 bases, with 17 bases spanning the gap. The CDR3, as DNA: TGCGCCAGCAGCTTGTATGGTACGGAGGCTGGTGGCTACACCTTC. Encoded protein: CASSLYGTEAGGYTF.